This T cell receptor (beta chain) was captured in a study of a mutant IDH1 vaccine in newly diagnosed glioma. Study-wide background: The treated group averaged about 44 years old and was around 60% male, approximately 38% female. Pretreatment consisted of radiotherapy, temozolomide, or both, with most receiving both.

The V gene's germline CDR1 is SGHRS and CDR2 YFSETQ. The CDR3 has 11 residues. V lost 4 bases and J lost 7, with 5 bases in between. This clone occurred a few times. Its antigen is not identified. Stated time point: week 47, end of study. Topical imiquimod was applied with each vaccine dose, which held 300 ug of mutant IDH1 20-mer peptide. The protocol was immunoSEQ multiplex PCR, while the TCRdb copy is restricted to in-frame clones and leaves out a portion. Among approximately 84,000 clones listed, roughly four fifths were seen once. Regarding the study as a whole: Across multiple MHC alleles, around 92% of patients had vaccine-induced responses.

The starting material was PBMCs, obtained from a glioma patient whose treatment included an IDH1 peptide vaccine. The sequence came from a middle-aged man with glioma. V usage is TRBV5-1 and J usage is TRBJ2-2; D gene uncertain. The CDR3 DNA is TGCGCCAGCAGCAAGGACGGGGAGCTGTTTTTT. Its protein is CASSKDGELFF.